This T cell receptor (beta chain) appears in the sequencing data of a study of blood T cell repertoires in COVID-19. In the study overall: Sites in the United States, Italy and Spain provided acute and convalescent COVID-19 samples. Nucleic acid was either cDNA or gDNA, and it came from T cells, B-cell-depleted T cells, or PBMCs.

Germline V gives CDR1 KGHDR, CDR2 SFDVKD. J lost 6 bases, V lost 4 bases, and 0 bases had no gene match. This CDR3 region has 13 residues. Authors' analysis steps: Amplification of reference gene primers provided the estimated nucleated cell counts. TCRdb keeps only in-frame clones here, not all; method: immunoSEQ multiplex PCR. That table gives V, J and clone size, and the DNA gave D and trimming. The data contain just over 250,000 clones, about 89% of them singletons. The chain is built from TRBV24-1 and TRBJ1-5; TRBD1 matches at 9 bases. The source material was peripheral blood. This clonotype was sampled from a woman in her fifties or sixties with acute or convalescent COVID-19. CDR3 nucleotide sequence: TGTGCCACCAGTGAGACAGGGGGTCAGCCCCAGCATTTT. It yields the protein CATSETGGQPQHF.